The rows below give T cell receptor beta chains drawn from one sample of a study of regulatory T cells in long-lasting Graves disease. TCRdb analysed the multiplex PCR reads with MiXCR anew, one entry per CDR3 protein. This table holds some 370,000 distinct CDR3 sequences, approximately 12% found once. The same specimen was also included in a second study, on T cells in Graves' hyperthyroidism and ophthalmopathy.

This specimen consisted of peripheral blood mononuclear cells (PBMCs), obtained at new diagnosis, from a patient treated with antithyroid drugs. The receptor source for this set is a woman aged 18-30 years with Graves disease. The CDR3 runs from the conserved cysteine through the conserved F or W. Each record gives: clone size, V gene, J gene, CDR3 protein. Clone size appears in some rows only: once, few, many, or a class for an expanded clone.

clone_size: -; v_call: TRBV7-6; j_call: TRBJ2-7; cdr3_aa: CASSPWGGGDSSYEQYF
clone_size: many; v_call: TRBV20-1; j_call: TRBJ2-2; cdr3_aa: CSAQGLSNTGELFF
clone_size: many; v_call: TRBV12-3/TRBV12-4; j_call: -; cdr3_aa: CASSLEVDGETQYF
clone_size: many; v_call: TRBV5-1; j_call: TRBJ1-3; cdr3_aa: CASSPGSAGNTIYF
clone_size: -; v_call: TRBV12-5; j_call: TRBJ2-1; cdr3_aa: CASGLVLETYNEQSF
clone_size: many; v_call: TRBV5-1; j_call: TRBJ2-3; cdr3_aa: CASSLTRPGLASFKLDTQYF
clone_size: few; v_call: TRBV10-3; j_call: TRBJ2-2; cdr3_aa: CAISYKGTSGYLTGELFF
clone_size: few; v_call: TRBV6-1; j_call: TRBJ1-6; cdr3_aa: CASYSSQGSPLHF
clone_size: many; v_call: TRBV7-9; j_call: TRBJ1-1; cdr3_aa: CASSISGGMNTEAFF
clone_size: many; v_call: TRBV20-1; j_call: TRBJ2-5; cdr3_aa: CSAFSGTIGRKETQYF
clone_size: many; v_call: TRBV10-3; j_call: TRBJ2-5; cdr3_aa: CAISGGEQETQYF
clone_size: -; v_call: TRBV19; j_call: TRBJ2-2; cdr3_aa: CASSIRRDVNTGELFF
clone_size: many; v_call: TRBV10-3; j_call: TRBJ2-1; cdr3_aa: CAISDGREAYNEQFF
clone_size: many; v_call: TRBV7-9; j_call: TRBJ2-4; cdr3_aa: CASSLQGEAKNIQYF
clone_size: many; v_call: TRBV13; j_call: TRBJ2-7; cdr3_aa: CASRNTGTGEEQYF
clone_size: -; v_call: TRBV5-6; j_call: TRBJ1-1; cdr3_aa: CASSLQDRTAEAFF
clone_size: many; v_call: TRBV3-1; j_call: TRBJ1-1; cdr3_aa: CASSRQGENTEAFF
clone_size: many; v_call: TRBV12-3/TRBV12-4; j_call: TRBJ2-5; cdr3_aa: CASSSWTSGGRETQYF
clone_size: -; v_call: TRBV10-3; j_call: TRBJ1-5; cdr3_aa: CAISESLGTNQPQHF
clone_size: -; v_call: TRBV20-1; j_call: TRBJ2-7; cdr3_aa: CSAGSVGRTYEQYF
clone_size: many; v_call: TRBV28; j_call: TRBJ2-2; cdr3_aa: CASNLDTYTGELFF
clone_size: many; v_call: TRBV20-1; j_call: TRBJ2-5; cdr3_aa: CSARDSYRTSAQETQYF
clone_size: many; v_call: TRBV28; j_call: TRBJ2-7; cdr3_aa: CASSFVTRARMATRGSYEQYF
clone_size: many; v_call: TRBV12-3/TRBV12-4; j_call: TRBJ2-5; cdr3_aa: CASSRTGETQYF
clone_size: few; v_call: TRBV6-1; j_call: TRBJ2-7; cdr3_aa: CASSANLWDRDPYEQYF
clone_size: many; v_call: TRBV12-3/TRBV12-4; j_call: TRBJ2-1; cdr3_aa: CASSPLASDSYNEQFF
clone_size: many; v_call: TRBV7-2; j_call: TRBJ1-5; cdr3_aa: CASSLFSGVGQPQHF
clone_size: many; v_call: TRBV28; j_call: TRBJ1-5; cdr3_aa: CASSFRRGGNQPQHF
clone_size: many; v_call: TRBV19; j_call: TRBJ1-6; cdr3_aa: CASSGTGTRFRENSPLHF
clone_size: many; v_call: TRBV12-3/TRBV12-4; j_call: TRBJ1-3; cdr3_aa: CASSTTVPGGNTIYF
clone_size: -; v_call: TRBV20-1; j_call: TRBJ1-2; cdr3_aa: CSVGINYGYTF
clone_size: -; v_call: TRBV6-2/TRBV6-3; j_call: TRBJ1-3; cdr3_aa: CASSDHPGNTIYF
clone_size: many; v_call: TRBV7-2; j_call: TRBJ2-4; cdr3_aa: CASSSPTSGVLAKNIQYF
clone_size: many; v_call: TRBV2; j_call: TRBJ2-3; cdr3_aa: CASSVSIGWGSDTQYF
clone_size: few; v_call: TRBV6-1; j_call: TRBJ2-2; cdr3_aa: CASSLGFRTGELFF
clone_size: many; v_call: TRBV2; j_call: TRBJ2-3; cdr3_aa: CASRRDRGTDTQYF
clone_size: many; v_call: TRBV24-1; j_call: TRBJ2-1; cdr3_aa: CATRGDNEQFF
clone_size: -; v_call: TRBV6-1; j_call: TRBJ1-1; cdr3_aa: CASSLPDFSNTEAFF
clone_size: few; v_call: TRBV4-3; j_call: TRBJ2-1; cdr3_aa: CASSRDSIRDLSSYNEQFF
clone_size: many; v_call: TRBV11-2; j_call: TRBJ1-1; cdr3_aa: CASSLVRFTEAFF
clone_size: few; v_call: TRBV12-3/TRBV12-4; j_call: TRBJ1-2; cdr3_aa: CASSLWGILWGYTF
clone_size: many; v_call: TRBV20-1; j_call: TRBJ2-1; cdr3_aa: CSARLTTGRPDEQFF
clone_size: -; v_call: TRBV12-3/TRBV12-4; j_call: TRBJ1-4; cdr3_aa: CASSGDRANEKLFF
clone_size: -; v_call: TRBV7-9; j_call: TRBJ2-6; cdr3_aa: CASSPRQGLAGANVLTF
clone_size: many; v_call: TRBV12-3/TRBV12-4; j_call: TRBJ2-5; cdr3_aa: CASSPTRKETQYF
clone_size: many; v_call: TRBV13; j_call: TRBJ2-3; cdr3_aa: CASSLAASGDSSTDTQYF
clone_size: many; v_call: TRBV20-1; j_call: TRBJ2-1; cdr3_aa: CSAITLAAYNEQFF
clone_size: many; v_call: TRBV2; j_call: TRBJ2-2; cdr3_aa: CASSHRGYTGELFF
clone_size: -; v_call: TRBV12-3/TRBV12-4; j_call: TRBJ1-6; cdr3_aa: CASSPRGGLHSPLHF
clone_size: once; v_call: TRBV11-3; j_call: TRBJ2-7; cdr3_aa: CASSLAGSGVWDEQYF